Below are 23 T cell receptor beta chains sequenced from a single sample in a study of response to subunit inactivated influenza vaccine. One entry per CDR3 protein results from TCRdb running MiXCR on the RT-PCR reads. The sample has some 540,000 distinct CDR3 sequences, roughly 25% seen once. Separately, the same data were catalogued under a study of T cells expressing NK-cell markers. That study adds: Beta-chain TCR cDNA was generated via 5'RACE template switching with UMIs.

Here the sequenced sample was CD4+ T cells sorted from PBMCs, taken 11 to 12 days after vaccination. The receptors originated from a man between 50 and 59 years old who received an inactivated influenza vaccine.

In this sample, this clonotype turned up a few times. This chain connects TRBV20-1 to TRBJ2-3, with TRBD2 matching over 8 bases. J was trimmed by 5 bases and V by 5 bases; bases with no gene match: 12. The germline V gene encodes CDR1 DFQATT and CDR2 SNEGSKA (reference sequence). The CDR3 has 15 residues. The chain's CDR3 is CSAGRGSGSRDTQYF. CDR3 nucleotides: TGCAGTGCTGGGAGGGGCAGCGGGAGTAGAGATACGCAGTATTTT.

This clonotype appeared a few times. The chain joins TRBV12-3 or TRBV12-4 to TRBJ1-2; D unclear. Trimming cost V 7 bases and J 0 bases, with 12 bases left between them. The length of the CDR3 is 14 residues. CDR3 in amino acids: CASTLMGTNYGYTF. The CDR3 DNA sequence: TGTGCCAGCACCCTTATGGGGACTAACTATGGCTACACCTTC.

This clonotype has more than one count but fewer than ten. The V gene is TRBV24-1, the J gene TRBJ2-3, with D perhaps being TRBD1 or TRBD2 (5 bases each). The CDR3 runs to 15 residues. Trimming removed 3 bases at V and 1 base at J, with 10 bases between. The germline gives CDR1 KGHDR, CDR2 SFDVKD. The CDR3 is CATSDRGRGTDTQYF. The CDR3 DNA sequence: TGTGCCACCAGTGATCGGGGACGGGGCACAGATACGCAGTATTTT.

This chain connects TRBV29-1 to TRBJ2-4, with D possibly being TRBD1 (7 bases). The ends were cut back, 5 bases at V and 3 bases at J, with 17 bases in the middle. The CDR3 has 15 amino acids. Germline V gene sequence: CDR1 SQVTM, CDR2 ANQGSEA. The CDR3 region has the DNA TGCAGCGTTAACAGGGGTGAGGGGGGCAAAAACATTCAGTACTTC. Translating it yields CSVNRGEGGKNIQYF.

This clonotype has more than one count but fewer than ten. This chain uses TRBV24-1 with TRBJ2-2; possibly TRBD1 for D (6 bases). Germline CDR1 is KGHDR and CDR2 is SFDVKD. The CDR3 has 17 residues. The V end was cut by 3 bases, the J end by 5 bases, with 18 bases between. As DNA, the CDR3 is TGTGCCACCAGTGATCAAGCCGGGACAAAGGGGACCGGGGAGCTGTTTTTT. Its protein is CATSDQAGTKGTGELFF.

Only a few counts were recorded for this clonotype. The chain's CDR3 is CASSLGQGSRVNTEAFF. The DNA for the CDR3 is TGTGCCAGCAGCTTAGGACAGGGTTCCCGCGTGAACACTGAAGCTTTCTTT. J is TRBJ1-1 and V is TRBV7-9, with 7 bases that match TRBD1. This CDR3 is 17 amino acids long. In germline, CDR1 is SEHNR, CDR2 FQNEAQ (reference sequence). Trimming at V came to 1 base and at J to 0 bases, leaving 8 bases not matched to a gene.

The chain has TRBV5-6 and TRBJ1-1; TRBD1 might be the D (5 bases). The CDR3 covers 15 residues. Per germline, CDR1 SGHDT and CDR2 YYEEEE. The V and J ends lost 3 bases and 3 bases respectively, with 15 bases between them. CDR3 protein: CASSSKGTGHTEAFF. Here the CDR3 DNA reads TGTGCCAGCAGCTCCAAAGGGACGGGCCACACTGAAGCTTTCTTT.

This sequence joins TRBV7-9 and TRBJ1-2, with D hard to call. This CDR3 comprises 11 residues. Trimming cost V 9 bases and J 4 bases, with 9 bases left between them. Germline V gene lookup returns CDR1 SEHNR and CDR2 FQNEAQ (reference sequence). The CDR3 region has the DNA TGTGCCAGTGCCGGGTCCTATGGCTACACCTTC. Amino acids: CASAGSYGYTF. Combining the CDR3 with reference TRBV7-9 and TRBJ1-2 gives the whole variable domain DTGVSQNPRHKITKRGQNVTFRCDPISEHNRLYWYRQTLGQGPEFLTYFQNEAQLEKSRLLSDRFSAERPKGSFSTLEIQRTEQGDSAMYLCASAGSYGYTFGSGTRLTVV.

This clonotype was seen only a few times. The chain carries TRBV2 and TRBJ1-1, with TRBD1 matching over 7 bases. Per the germline V gene, CDR1 is SNHLY and CDR2 is FYNNEI. This CDR3 region has 14 residues. Trimming cost V 4 bases and J 0 bases; bases outside gene matches: 2. The CDR3 loop is CASSGQGLNTEAFF. In DNA form, the CDR3 reads TGTGCCAGCAGTGGACAGGGACTGAACACTGAAGCTTTCTTT.

This chain uses TRBV4-2 with TRBJ1-2, with D unclear. This CDR3 comprises 12 residues. Deletions cut 1 base from V and 7 bases from J, with 7 bases between. Germline loops: CDR1 LGHNA, CDR2 YNFKEQ. CDR3 loop: CASSQVGRGYTF. CDR3 in DNA: TGTGCCAGCAGCCAAGTTGGTCGTGGCTACACCTTC.

The rearrangement uses TRBV20-1 and TRBJ2-1; 10 bases are a match to TRBD2. J gave up 4 bases and V 7 bases, and 4 bases lay outside the gene matches. Germline CDR1 DFQATT, CDR2 SNEGSKA (reference sequence). The CDR3 is 13 amino acids. The chain's CDR3 is CSGRTSGYNEQFF. The CDR3 bases are TGCAGTGGCCGGACTAGCGGATACAATGAGCAGTTCTTC.

There are a few counts of this clonotype. V gene TRBV6-2 or TRBV6-3 combines with J gene TRBJ1-5; TRBD1 matches 9 bases. After removal of 0 bases from V and 1 base from J, the junction contained 10 bases not matched to a gene. Looked up from germline, CDR1 is MNHEY and CDR2 is SVGEGT. CDR3 length: 19 amino acids. CDR3 sequence: CASSYSRITGGRSNQPQHF. CDR3 DNA: TGTGCCAGCAGTTACTCGCGAATTACAGGGGGCAGAAGCAATCAGCCCCAGCATTTT.

The rearrangement uses TRBV18 and TRBJ1-4, with TRBD1 matching over 10 bases. The CDR3 loop spans 15 amino acids. CDR1 and CDR2 from the germline V gene are KGHSH and LQKENI. Unmatched junction bases numbered 9, after V lost 4 bases and J lost 10 bases. The CDR3 nucleotides are TGTGCCAGCTCACGTTCCGGGACAGGGGAAGGAAAACTGTTTTTT. This gives the protein CASSRSGTGEGKLFF. Full variable domain (remainder filled in from reference TRBV18 and TRBJ1-4): NAGVMQNPRHLVRRRGQEARLRCSPMKGHSHVYWYRQLPEEGLKFMVYLQKENIIDESGMPKERFSAEFPKEGPSILRIQQVVRGDSAAYFCASSRSGTGEGKLFFGSGTQLSVL.

This rearrangement joins TRBV6-1 to TRBJ2-1; 8 bases map to TRBD2. J lost 4 bases, V lost 7 bases, and 6 bases had no gene match. This CDR3 comprises 14 residues. The germline CDR1 and CDR2 sequences are MNHNS and SASEGT. The CDR3 sequence is CASKQAGDYNEQFF. The CDR3 nucleotides read TGTGCCAGCAAACAAGCGGGAGATTACAATGAGCAGTTCTTC.

This clonotype was observed a handful of times. The chain couples TRBV6-1 to TRBJ2-6; D ambiguous. The germline V and J ends were trimmed by 3 bases and 0 bases, with 6 bases remaining between them. CDR1 is MNHNS, CDR2 SASEGT, per germline. There are 15 residues in the CDR3. The CDR3 is CASSDYSSGANVLTF. The CDR3 DNA follows: TGTGCCAGCAGTGATTACAGCTCTGGGGCCAACGTCCTGACTTTC.

The genes are TRBV10-2 and TRBJ1-3, with D uncertain. Germline V gene lookup returns CDR1 WSHSY and CDR2 SAAADI. The CDR3 totals 14 residues. V was trimmed by 4 bases and J by 0 bases, leaving 7 bases between them. CDR3 sequence reads: CASSVGYSGNTIYF. In DNA form, the CDR3 reads TGCGCCAGCAGTGTTGGCTACTCTGGAAACACCATATATTTT.

The V gene is TRBV5-1, the J gene TRBJ2-7; D tentatively reads TRBD1 or TRBD2 (5 bases each). Trimming stripped 4 bases from V and 1 base from J, with 12 bases between. Germline CDR1 reads SGHRS; CDR2 reads YFSETQ. The CDR3 spans 14 residues. The CDR3 DNA sequence: TGCGCCAGCAGCCCCGGGGACCGATCCTACGAGCAGTACTTC. It yields the protein CASSPGDRSYEQYF.

This clonotype showed up just a few times. The rearrangement links TRBV7-6 to TRBJ2-5; D uncertain. With 2 bases removed from V and 4 bases from J, the gap between germline ends came to 14 bases. CDR1 and CDR2 from the germline V gene are SGHVS and FNYEAQ. The CDR3 is made up of 15 amino acids. In DNA form, the CDR3 reads TGTGCCAGCAGCTTATCACAGATCGCCTTAGAGACCCAGTACTTC. Amino acid sequence: CASSLSQIALETQYF.

The chain combines TRBV6-1 with TRBJ1-5; D is uncertain. The CDR3 has 15 residues. Trimming stripped 6 bases from V and 0 bases from J, with 12 bases between. In germline, CDR1 is MNHNS, CDR2 SASEGT. CDR3 nucleotide sequence: TGTGCCAGCAGAAGGACGCCTCATAGCAATCAGCCCCAGCATTTT. Translated, it gives CASRRTPHSNQPQHF.

This clonotype has more than one count but fewer than ten. The chain carries TRBV7-9 and TRBJ2-3, with TRBD1 as a possible D gene (6 bases). CDR3 length: 13 residues. V was pared by 5 bases and J by 7 bases, with 13 bases between. Germline CDR1 and CDR2: SEHNR and FQNEAQ (reference sequence). CDR3 protein: CASSTEGGNTQYF. DNA for the CDR3: TGTGCCAGCAGCACGGAAGGGGGTAATACGCAGTATTTT. Complete variable domain (other parts from reference TRBV7-9 and TRBJ2-3): DTGVSQNPRHKITKRGQNVTFRCDPISEHNRLYWYRQTLGQGPEFLTYFQNEAQLEKSRLLSDRFSAERPKGSFSTLEIQRTEQGDSAMYLCASSTEGGNTQYFGPGTRLTVL.

This clonotype was recorded many times. The chain joins TRBV7-9 to TRBJ1-5; no firm D call. This CDR3 comprises 16 residues. The germline V gene encodes CDR1 SEHNR and CDR2 FQNEAQ (reference sequence). Trimming took off 1 base at V and 0 bases at J, with 10 bases between the two ends. CDR3 region: CASSLGVRDSNQPQHF. In DNA form, the CDR3 reads TGTGCCAGCAGCTTAGGCGTGCGGGATAGCAATCAGCCCCAGCATTTT.

J is TRBJ2-2 and V is TRBV6-2 or TRBV6-3, with 8 positions matching TRBD1. This CDR3 is built from 14 residues. Germline V lookup: CDR1 MNHEY, CDR2 SVGEGT. The junction had 4 bases not matched to a gene; V was cut back by 8 bases and J by 2 bases. CDR3 protein: CASGRGPNTGELFF. The DNA of the CDR3 is TGTGCCAGCGGCAGGGGGCCTAACACCGGGGAGCTGTTTTTT.

J is TRBJ2-7 and V is TRBV6-5, with D tentatively TRBD1 (6 bases). This CDR3 has 13 amino acids. V lost 6 bases and J lost 3, with 12 bases in between. Looked up from germline, CDR1 is MNHEY and CDR2 is SVGAGI. In DNA, the CDR3 is TGTGCCAGCAGCCAGGGACAACGCTACGAGCAGTACTTC. This sequence encodes CASSQGQRYEQYF.